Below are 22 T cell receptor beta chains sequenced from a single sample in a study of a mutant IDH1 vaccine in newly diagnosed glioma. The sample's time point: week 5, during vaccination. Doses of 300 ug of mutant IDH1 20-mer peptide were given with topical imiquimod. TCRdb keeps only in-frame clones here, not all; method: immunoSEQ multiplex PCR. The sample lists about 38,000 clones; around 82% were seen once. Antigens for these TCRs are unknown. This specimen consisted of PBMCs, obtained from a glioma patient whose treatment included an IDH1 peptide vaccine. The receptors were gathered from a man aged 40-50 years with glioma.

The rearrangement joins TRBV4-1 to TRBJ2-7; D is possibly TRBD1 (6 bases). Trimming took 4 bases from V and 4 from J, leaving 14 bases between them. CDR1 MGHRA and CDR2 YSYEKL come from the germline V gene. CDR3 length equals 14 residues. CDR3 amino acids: CASSPRAGEYEQYF. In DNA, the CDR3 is TGCGCCAGCAGCCCCAGGGCAGGGGAGTACGAGCAGTACTTC.

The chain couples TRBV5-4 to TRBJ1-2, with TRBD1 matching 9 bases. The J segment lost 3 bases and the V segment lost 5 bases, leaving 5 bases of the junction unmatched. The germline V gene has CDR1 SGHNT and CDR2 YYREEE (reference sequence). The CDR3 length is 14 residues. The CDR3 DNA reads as TGTGCCAGCAGAGCCGGGACAGGGCACTATGGCTACACCTTC. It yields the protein CASRAGTGHYGYTF.

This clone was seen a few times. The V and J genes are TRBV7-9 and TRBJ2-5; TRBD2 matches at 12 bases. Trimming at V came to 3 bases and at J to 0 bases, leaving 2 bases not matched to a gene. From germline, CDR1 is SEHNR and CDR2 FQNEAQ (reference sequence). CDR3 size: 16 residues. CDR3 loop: CASSFRTSGDQETQYF. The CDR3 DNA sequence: TGTGCCAGCAGCTTCAGGACTAGCGGGGACCAAGAGACCCAGTACTTC.

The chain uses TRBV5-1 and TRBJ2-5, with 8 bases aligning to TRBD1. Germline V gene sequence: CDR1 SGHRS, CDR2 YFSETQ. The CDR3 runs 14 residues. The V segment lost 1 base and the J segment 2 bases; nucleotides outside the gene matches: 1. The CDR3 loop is CASSLYRGQETQYF. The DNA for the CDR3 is TGCGCCAGCAGCTTGTACAGGGGGCAAGAGACCCAGTACTTC.

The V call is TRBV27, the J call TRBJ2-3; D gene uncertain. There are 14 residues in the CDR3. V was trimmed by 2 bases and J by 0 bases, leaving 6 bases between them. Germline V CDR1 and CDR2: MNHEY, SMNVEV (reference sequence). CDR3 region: CASSLGLSTDTQYF. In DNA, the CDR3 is TGTGCCAGCAGTTTAGGTCTGAGCACAGATACGCAGTATTTT.

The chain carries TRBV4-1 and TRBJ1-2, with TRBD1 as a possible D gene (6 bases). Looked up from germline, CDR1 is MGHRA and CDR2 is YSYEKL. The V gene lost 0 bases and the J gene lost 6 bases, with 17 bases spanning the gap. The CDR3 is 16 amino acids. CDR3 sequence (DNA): TGCGCCAGCAGCCAAGATCCCCGGGGGGGGGCGAATGGCTACACCTTC. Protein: CASSQDPRGGANGYTF.

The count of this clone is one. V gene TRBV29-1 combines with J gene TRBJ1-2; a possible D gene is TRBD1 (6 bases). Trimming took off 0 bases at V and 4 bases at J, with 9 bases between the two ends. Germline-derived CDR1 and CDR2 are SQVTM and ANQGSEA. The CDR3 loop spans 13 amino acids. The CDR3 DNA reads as TGCAGCGTTGAAGACAGGGGATTCTATGGCTACACCTTC. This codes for CSVEDRGFYGYTF.

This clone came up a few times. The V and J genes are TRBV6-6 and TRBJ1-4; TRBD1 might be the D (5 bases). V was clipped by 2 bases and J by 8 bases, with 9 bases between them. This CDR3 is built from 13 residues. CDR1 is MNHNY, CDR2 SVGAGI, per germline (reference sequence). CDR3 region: CASSYPEGEKLFF. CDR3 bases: TGTGCCAGCAGTTACCCCGAGGGGGAAAAACTGTTTTTT.

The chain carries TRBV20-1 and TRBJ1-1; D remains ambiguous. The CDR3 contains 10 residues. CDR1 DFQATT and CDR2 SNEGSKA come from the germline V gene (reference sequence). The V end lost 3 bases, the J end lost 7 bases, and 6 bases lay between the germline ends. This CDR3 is CSASAGEAFF. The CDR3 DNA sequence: TGCAGTGCTAGCGCGGGTGAAGCTTTCTTT.

As DNA, the CDR3 is TGTGCCAGCAGGTCCAGCGGGACAGAGGATTCACCCCTCCACTTT. Translated: CASRSSGTEDSPLHF. The chain carries TRBV6-5 and TRBJ1-6, with TRBD1 identical over 7 bases. With 6 bases clipped from V and 8 bases from J, the junction kept 10 bases outside the gene matches. CDR3 length: 15 amino acids. Looked up from germline, CDR1 is MNHEY and CDR2 is SVGAGI.

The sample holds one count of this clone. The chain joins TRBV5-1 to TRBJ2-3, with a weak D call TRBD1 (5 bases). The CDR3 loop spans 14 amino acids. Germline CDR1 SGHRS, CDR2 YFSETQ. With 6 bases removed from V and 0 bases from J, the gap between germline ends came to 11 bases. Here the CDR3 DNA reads TGCGCCAGCAAGGGGCTTCTTAGCACAGATACGCAGTATTTT. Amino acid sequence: CASKGLLSTDTQYF. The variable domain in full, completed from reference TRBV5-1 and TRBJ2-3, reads KAGVTQTPRYLIKTRGQQVTLSCSPISGHRSVSWYQQTPGQGLQFLFEYFSETQRNKGNFPGRFSGRQFSNSRSEMNVSTLELGDSALYLCASKGLLSTDTQYFGPGTRLTVL.

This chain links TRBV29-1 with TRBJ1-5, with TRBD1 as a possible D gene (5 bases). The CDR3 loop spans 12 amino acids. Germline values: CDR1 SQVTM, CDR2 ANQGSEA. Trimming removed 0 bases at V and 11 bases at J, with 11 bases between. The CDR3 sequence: CSVEDGRGSQHF. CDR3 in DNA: TGCAGCGTTGAAGATGGGAGGGGATCCCAGCATTTT.

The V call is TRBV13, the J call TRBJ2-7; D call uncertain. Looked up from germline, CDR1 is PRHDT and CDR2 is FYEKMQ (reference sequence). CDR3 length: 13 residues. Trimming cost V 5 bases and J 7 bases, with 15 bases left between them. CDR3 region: CASSPGPSREQYF. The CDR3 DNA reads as TGTGCCAGCAGCCCCGGGCCTTCTAGGGAGCAGTACTTC. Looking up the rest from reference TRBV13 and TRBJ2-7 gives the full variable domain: AAGVIQSPRHLIKEKRETATLKCYPIPRHDTVYWYQQGPGQDPQFLISFYEKMQSDKGSIPDRFSAQQFSDYHSELNMSSLELGDSALYFCASSPGPSREQYFGPGTRLTVT.

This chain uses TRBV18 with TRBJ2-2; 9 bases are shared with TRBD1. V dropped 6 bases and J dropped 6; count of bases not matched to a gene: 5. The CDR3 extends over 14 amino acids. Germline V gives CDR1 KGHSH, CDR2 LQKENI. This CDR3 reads CASSPGQGPGELFF. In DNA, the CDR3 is TGTGCCAGCTCCCCGGGACAGGGCCCCGGGGAGCTGTTTTTT. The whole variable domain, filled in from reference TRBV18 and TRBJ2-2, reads NAGVMQNPRHLVRRRGQEARLRCSPMKGHSHVYWYRQLPEEGLKFMVYLQKENIIDESGMPKERFSAEFPKEGPSILRIQQVVRGDSAAYFCASSPGQGPGELFFGEGSRLTVL.

The CDR3 DNA reads as TGTGCCAGTAGTATAGATGGCGAAAGCCCTGAAGCTTTCTTT. Protein sequence: CASSIDGESPEAFF. V and J are TRBV19 and TRBJ1-1; D uncertain. The germline V gene encodes CDR1 LNHDA and CDR2 SQIVND (reference sequence). The CDR3 length is 14 residues. V was clipped by 0 bases and J by 6 bases, with 11 bases between them.

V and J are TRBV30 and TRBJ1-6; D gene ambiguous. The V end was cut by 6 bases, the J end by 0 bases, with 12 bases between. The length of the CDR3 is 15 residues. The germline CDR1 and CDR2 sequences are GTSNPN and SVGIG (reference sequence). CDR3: CACKFRSSYNSPLHF. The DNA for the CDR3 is TGTGCCTGCAAATTTCGGAGCTCCTATAATTCACCCCTCCACTTT.

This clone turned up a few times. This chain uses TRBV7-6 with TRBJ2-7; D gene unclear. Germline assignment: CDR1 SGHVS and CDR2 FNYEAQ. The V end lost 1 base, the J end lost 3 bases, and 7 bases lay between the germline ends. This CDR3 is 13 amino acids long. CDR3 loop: CASSLETVYEQYF. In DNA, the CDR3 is TGTGCCAGCAGCTTAGAAACAGTCTACGAGCAGTACTTC.

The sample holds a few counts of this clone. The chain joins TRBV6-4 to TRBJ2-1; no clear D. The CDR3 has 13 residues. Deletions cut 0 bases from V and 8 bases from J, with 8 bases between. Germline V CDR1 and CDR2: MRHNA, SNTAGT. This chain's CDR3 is CASSDSERHEQFF. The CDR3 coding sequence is TGTGCCAGCAGTGACTCGGAAAGGCATGAGCAGTTCTTC.

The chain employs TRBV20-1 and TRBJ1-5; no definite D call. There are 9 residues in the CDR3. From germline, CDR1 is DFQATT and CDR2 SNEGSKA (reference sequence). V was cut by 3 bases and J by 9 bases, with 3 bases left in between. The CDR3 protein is CSASPPQHF. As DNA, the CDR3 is TGCAGTGCTAGTCCGCCCCAGCATTTT.

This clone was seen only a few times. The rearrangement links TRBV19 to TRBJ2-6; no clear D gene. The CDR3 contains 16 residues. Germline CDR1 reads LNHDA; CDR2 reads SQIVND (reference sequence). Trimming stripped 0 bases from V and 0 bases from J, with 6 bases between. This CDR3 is CASSIDASSGANVLTF. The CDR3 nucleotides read TGTGCCAGTAGTATAGATGCCAGCTCTGGGGCCAACGTCCTGACTTTC. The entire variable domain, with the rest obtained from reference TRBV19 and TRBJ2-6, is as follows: DGGITQSPKYLFRKEGQNVTLSCEQNLNHDAMYWYRQDPGQGLRLIYYSQIVNDFQKGDIAEGYSVSREKKESFPLTVTSAQKNPTAFYLCASSIDASSGANVLTFGAGSRLTVL.

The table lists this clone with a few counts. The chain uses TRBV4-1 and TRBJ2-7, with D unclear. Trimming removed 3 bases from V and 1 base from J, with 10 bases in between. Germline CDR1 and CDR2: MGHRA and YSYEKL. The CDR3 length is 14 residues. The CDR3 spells CASSHPTRSYEQYF. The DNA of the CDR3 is TGCGCCAGCAGCCATCCGACGAGATCCTACGAGCAGTACTTC.

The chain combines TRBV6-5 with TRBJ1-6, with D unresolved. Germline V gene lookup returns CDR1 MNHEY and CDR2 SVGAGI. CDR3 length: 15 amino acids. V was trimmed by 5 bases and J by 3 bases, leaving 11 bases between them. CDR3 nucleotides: TGTGCCAGCAGTGTCAGGATTCTCTATAATTCACCCCTCCACTTT. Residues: CASSVRILYNSPLHF.